Given below is one T cell receptor beta chain in context. Its antigen is still unknown. Data came from immunoSEQ multiplex PCR; TCRdb stores just in-frame clones and leaves some out. The data hold approximately 500,000 clones, with roughly 79% observed a single time. Free of recent acute infections or vaccinations, the donors were healthy HIV-negative adults. It was tens of millions of PBMCs that unsorted samples used for genomic DNA. These data come from a study of shared clonotypes between healthy human individuals. Trimming took off 5 bases at V and 5 bases at J, with 12 bases between the two ends. Germline-derived CDR1 and CDR2 are SGHTA and FQGTGA. The CDR3 contains 13 residues. General study points: Read depth was anticipated to influence clonotype sharing among donors.

What was sequenced was PBMCs. The sequence came from a woman aged 40 to 50 in good health. Some clones in this sample may be carry-over from other donors' samples. The V call is TRBV7-3, the J call TRBJ2-5; D ambiguous. CDR3 residues: CASSPNSRETQYF. The CDR3 DNA is TGTGCCAGCAGCCCAAACAGTAGGGAGACCCAGTACTTC.